The 28 T cell receptor beta chains given below trace back to one sample, sequenced in a study of blood T cell repertoires in COVID-19. Sequencing was performed with immunoSEQ multiplex PCR; in TCRdb, only in-frame clones are kept and a portion is missing. Of some 250,000 clones listed, around 90% were seen once; the top ten hold 0.8%. Sample: peripheral blood. All receptors come from a woman aged 25 to 39 with acute or convalescent COVID-19.

The V call is TRBV19, the J call TRBJ1-5; D remains ambiguous. Deletions cut 0 bases from V and 2 bases from J, with 8 bases between. The germline V gene encodes CDR1 LNHDA and CDR2 SQIVND (reference sequence). This CDR3 has 15 residues. CDR3 in amino acids: CASSIDFRGNQPQHF. The DNA for the CDR3 is TGTGCCAGTAGTATAGATTTCCGGGGCAATCAGCCCCAGCATTTT.

This chain connects TRBV7-2 to TRBJ2-5; TRBD1 matches 10 bases. Germline CDR1 SGHTA, CDR2 FQGNSA. This CDR3 has 15 amino acids. With V trimmed by 5 bases and J by 10 bases, 13 bases remained unmatched. The CDR3: CASSVDRGPNLDQYF. Here the CDR3 DNA reads TGTGCCAGCAGCGTAGACAGGGGGCCTAATCTGGACCAGTACTTC. The full variable domain, in which reference TRBV7-2 and TRBJ2-5 provide the parts outside the CDR3, is GAGVSQSPSNKVTEKGKDVELRCDPISGHTALYWYRQSLGQGLEFLIYFQGNSAPDKSGLPSDRFSAERTGGSVSTLTIQRTQQEDSAVYLCASSVDRGPNLDQYFGPGTRLLVL.

This clone was recorded only once. This chain uses TRBV19 with TRBJ2-1; 7 nucleotides agree with TRBD2. CDR1 is LNHDA and CDR2 is SQIVND in the germline V gene (reference sequence). With V trimmed by 6 bases and J by 3 bases, 11 bases remained unmatched. This CDR3 region has 16 residues. The CDR3 reads CASSMKPGLLYNEQFF. For the CDR3, the DNA is TGTGCCAGTAGCATGAAGCCGGGACTACTCTACAATGAGCAGTTCTTC.

This rearrangement joins TRBV10-2 to TRBJ2-1; D may be TRBD1 (6 bases). V lost 9 bases, J lost 7 bases, and 25 bases lay in between. The length of the CDR3 is 16 residues. Germline V gene data show CDR1 as WSHSY and CDR2 as SAAADI. CDR3 sequence: CARYSNRDTTMNEQFF. The CDR3 DNA reads TGCGCCAGGTACTCAAACCGGGACACCACCATGAATGAGCAGTTCTTC.

The chain links TRBV9 to TRBJ2-1; tentatively, D is TRBD1 (6 bases). V was shortened by 3 bases and J by 5 bases, with 15 bases between the two germline ends. This CDR3 region has 15 residues. CDR1 and CDR2 (germline): SGDLS, YYNGEE. The CDR3 region has the DNA TGTGCCAGCAGCGCAACAGGGAGACACGACAATGAGCAGTTCTTC. Its protein is CASSATGRHDNEQFF.

The rearrangement links TRBV11-3 to TRBJ2-1, with 8 bases identical to TRBD1. CDR1 and CDR2 from the germline V gene are SGHNT and YENEEA. The CDR3 has 15 amino acids. The J segment lost 8 bases and the V segment lost 4 bases, leaving 10 bases of the junction unmatched. This CDR3 is CASSSRRTGRDEQFF. CDR3 sequence (DNA): TGTGCCAGCAGCTCGCGCAGGACAGGGCGGGATGAGCAGTTCTTC.

The chain joins TRBV12-3 or TRBV12-4 to TRBJ2-7, with TRBD1 identical over 7 bases. CDR3 length: 11 amino acids. Trimming removed 7 bases from V and 7 bases from J; junction bases left unmatched: 4. CDR3 bases: TGTGCCAGCAAGACAGGGCGGGAGCAGTACTTC. Encoded protein: CASKTGREQYF.

This clone was detected once. The chain links TRBV7-9 to TRBJ2-1; tentatively, D is TRBD2 (5 bases). Germline CDR1 reads SEHNR; CDR2 reads FQNEAQ (reference sequence). The V end lost 5 bases, the J end lost 1 base, and 12 bases lay between the germline ends. The CDR3 contains 15 residues. The DNA for the CDR3 is TGTGCCAGCAGCGCTACTAGGAGGTCCTACAATGAGCAGTTCTTC. Translation: CASSATRRSYNEQFF. Variable domain in full (rest from reference TRBV7-9 and TRBJ2-1): DTGVSQNPRHKITKRGQNVTFRCDPISEHNRLYWYRQTLGQGPEFLTYFQNEAQLEKSRLLSDRFSAERPKGSFSTLEIQRTEQGDSAMYLCASSATRRSYNEQFFGPGTRLTVL.

The chain combines TRBV30 with TRBJ2-5; 8 bases map to TRBD1. The J segment lost 4 bases and the V segment lost 2 bases, leaving 6 bases of the junction unmatched. The CDR3 consists of 14 residues. The germline gives CDR1 GTSNPN, CDR2 SVGIG (reference sequence). The CDR3 reads CAWSKDRALETQYF. The CDR3 region has the DNA TGTGCCTGGAGTAAGGACAGGGCCCTAGAGACCCAGTACTTC.

The chain recombines TRBV29-1 with TRBJ1-1, with D perhaps TRBD1 (5 bases). CDR3 length: 12 amino acids. V lost 7 bases, J lost 5 bases, and 14 bases lay in between. The germline gives CDR1 SQVTM, CDR2 ANQGSEA. CDR3 sequence: CSARGGRTEAFF. The CDR3 coding sequence is TGCAGCGCCCGGGGGGGAAGGACTGAAGCTTTCTTT.

The table lists this clone with a count of one. This chain links TRBV2 with TRBJ2-1, with D perhaps TRBD2 (6 bases). This CDR3 spans 16 amino acids. Germline V lookup: CDR1 SNHLY, CDR2 FYNNEI. Trimming stripped 3 bases from V and 3 bases from J, with 15 bases between. The DNA for the CDR3 is TGTGCCAGCAGTGAGGAGGCGGGACCCGGCTACAATGAGCAGTTCTTC. It translates to CASSEEAGPGYNEQFF.

This chain links TRBV5-1 with TRBJ2-7; a possible D gene is TRBD1 (5 bases). Trimming pared 0 bases from V and 5 bases from J, leaving 12 bases between. Germline CDR1 and CDR2: SGHRS and YFSETQ. The CDR3 spans 14 residues. The CDR3 DNA reads as TGCGCCAGCAGCTTGGATGGGGCTGACCACGAGCAGTACTTC. It encodes CASSLDGADHEQYF.

The rearrangement uses TRBV19 and TRBJ1-5, with 10 bases matching TRBD1. The V segment lost 7 bases and the J segment 4 bases; nucleotides outside the gene matches: 4. Germline loops: CDR1 LNHDA, CDR2 SQIVND (reference sequence). CDR3 length: 14 residues. CDR3 residues: CASNKDRGNQPQHF. CDR3 nucleotide sequence: TGTGCCAGTAATAAGGACAGGGGGAATCAGCCCCAGCATTTT.

The chain carries TRBV29-1 and TRBJ1-5; 8 bases are shared with TRBD1. J gave up 3 bases and V 6 bases, and 7 bases lay outside the gene matches. Germline CDR1 and CDR2: SQVTM and ANQGSEA. The CDR3 consists of 14 residues. CDR3 sequence reads: CSVVGTGSNQPQHF. The CDR3 DNA reads as TGCAGCGTCGTGGGGACAGGATCCAATCAGCCCCAGCATTTT.

The chain has TRBV11-3 and TRBJ2-7; the D gene is possibly TRBD2 (5 bases). Germline V lookup: CDR1 SGHNT, CDR2 YENEEA. This CDR3 is built from 12 residues. Trimming stripped 5 bases from V and 4 bases from J, with 9 bases between. CDR3 region: CASSADWYEQYF. The CDR3 region has the DNA TGTGCCAGCAGCGCGGACTGGTACGAGCAGTACTTC.

The chain recombines TRBV5-1 with TRBJ2-1, with TRBD1 identical over 8 bases. Germline V gene lookup returns CDR1 SGHRS and CDR2 YFSETQ. Trimming cost V 3 bases and J 7 bases; bases outside gene matches: 9. This CDR3 spans 15 amino acids. The CDR3 reads CASSSGQGRTNEQFF. The CDR3 DNA reads as TGCGCCAGCAGCTCTGGACAGGGTCGTACAAATGAGCAGTTCTTC.

V and J are TRBV6-5 and TRBJ2-7; TRBD2 might be the D (7 bases). CDR3 size: 13 residues. Trimming removed 5 bases from V and 9 bases from J, with 17 bases in between. Germline-derived CDR1 and CDR2 are MNHEY and SVGAGI. The CDR3 DNA sequence: TGTGCCAGCAGTCCCCGAGGGGGGGCTGGGCAGTACTTC. This codes for CASSPRGGAGQYF.

The chain is built from TRBV6-5 and TRBJ1-4, with D possibly TRBD1 on 6 matching bases. Trimming removed 6 bases from V and 3 bases from J, with 14 bases in between. The CDR3 is 15 residues long. CDR1 and CDR2 from the germline V gene are MNHEY and SVGAGI. The CDR3 region is CASRRIRGPNEKLFF. DNA for the CDR3: TGTGCCAGCAGACGCATCAGGGGTCCTAATGAAAAACTGTTTTTT.

The rearrangement links TRBV4-1 to TRBJ1-6; TRBD1 matches 7 bases. Germline V gene sequence: CDR1 MGHRA, CDR2 YSYEKL. J lost 6 bases, V lost 4 bases, and 3 bases had no gene match. There are 14 residues in the CDR3. The CDR3 DNA reads as TGCGCCAGCAGCCGGGGGGACAGTAATTCACCCCTCCACTTT. Translating gives CASSRGDSNSPLHF.

This chain uses TRBV7-8 with TRBJ1-5; D gene unclear. The germline gives CDR1 SGHVS, CDR2 FQNEAQ. Trimming removed 5 bases from V and 9 bases from J, with 8 bases in between. The CDR3 covers 11 residues. The CDR3 spells CASSPGGPQHF. The CDR3 nucleotides read TGTGCCAGCAGCCCAGGAGGGCCCCAGCATTTT.

The gene calls are TRBV18 and TRBJ2-7; D gene uncertain. The CDR3 contains 14 residues. Trimming took 2 bases from V and 2 from J, leaving 10 bases between them. The germline V gene encodes CDR1 KGHSH and CDR2 LQKENI. As DNA, the CDR3 is TGTGCCAGCTCACCAAGCGTAACCGCCTACGAGCAGTACTTC. Residues: CASSPSVTAYEQYF.

This clone was seen once. The V gene is TRBV6-5, the J gene TRBJ1-4; 9 bases are shared with TRBD1. The CDR3 has 16 residues. The V and J ends lost 3 bases and 5 bases, in that order; junction bases with no gene match: 7. Germline CDR1 is MNHEY and CDR2 is SVGAGI. CDR3 protein: CASSYLGTGRNEKLFF. In DNA form, the CDR3 reads TGTGCCAGCAGTTATCTGGGGACAGGGAGGAATGAAAAACTGTTTTTT.

The V and J genes are TRBV5-1 and TRBJ1-5; D unclear. The germline gives CDR1 SGHRS, CDR2 YFSETQ. The CDR3 is made up of 13 amino acids. V shed 5 bases and J shed 9 bases, with 15 bases lying between them. The CDR3 reads CASRGDTRGPQHF. CDR3 DNA: TGCGCCAGCAGGGGAGATACCCGGGGGCCCCAGCATTTT.

The rearrangement uses TRBV6-5 and TRBJ1-2; D is perhaps TRBD1 (5 bases). Between the trimmed V and J ends, which lost 6 bases and 7 bases, there was a span of 9 bases. This CDR3 has 11 amino acids. Germline assignment: CDR1 MNHEY and CDR2 SVGAGI. The CDR3 coding sequence is TGTGCCAGCAGCCCGGGGGGTGGCTACACCTTC. Amino acid sequence: CASSPGGGYTF.

The V gene is TRBV2, the J gene TRBJ2-2, with D tentatively TRBD2 (5 bases). From germline, CDR1 is SNHLY and CDR2 FYNNEI. The V gene lost 6 bases and the J gene lost 4 bases, with 12 bases spanning the gap. The CDR3 runs to 14 residues. CDR3 DNA: TGTGCCAGCAGCGGAGCTGGAGGCACCGGGGAGCTGTTTTTT. It yields the protein CASSGAGGTGELFF. The full variable domain, its missing parts supplied by reference TRBV2 and TRBJ2-2, is EPEVTQTPSHQVTQMGQEVILRCVPISNHLYFYWYRQILGQKVEFLVSFYNNEISEKSEIFDDQFSVERPDGSNFTLKIRSTKLEDSAMYFCASSGAGGTGELFFGEGSRLTVL.

This chain joins TRBV19 and TRBJ1-3; D gene unclear. This CDR3 has 14 residues. V was pared by 7 bases and J by 0 bases, with 10 bases between. From germline, CDR1 is LNHDA and CDR2 SQIVND (reference sequence). CDR3 residues: CASTADLSGNTIYF. The CDR3 nucleotides read TGTGCCAGTACCGCGGATCTCTCTGGAAACACCATATATTTT.

For the CDR3, the DNA is TGTGCCAGCAGCGCCCGGGACCACGGAGGGGATGAGCAGTTCTTC. Amino acids: CASSARDHGGDEQFF. The chain carries TRBV9 and TRBJ2-1; tentative D call: TRBD2 (6 bases). The length of the CDR3 is 15 residues. V lost 3 bases, J lost 8 bases, and 18 bases lay in between. The V gene's germline CDR1 is SGDLS and CDR2 YYNGEE.

This sequence joins TRBV10-2 and TRBJ2-7, with 10 bases lining up with TRBD2. This CDR3 is built from 14 residues. In germline, CDR1 is WSHSY, CDR2 SAAADI. Unmatched junction bases numbered 5, after V lost 3 bases and J lost 6 bases. CDR3 sequence: CASSELAGKSEQYF. CDR3 sequence (DNA): TGCGCCAGCAGTGAACTAGCGGGAAAGTCCGAGCAGTACTTC.